This TCR beta chain is drawn from a study of beta chain features in type 1 diabetes. CDR3 length: 14 amino acids. V was clipped by 2 bases and J by 7 bases; unmatched bases: 5. Germline lookup yields CDR1 MGHRA and CDR2 YSYEKL. Sort purity for all populations was recorded as exceeding 98%. Sequenced material consisted of expressed TCRB transcripts (all of the isolated RNA was reverse transcribed). Naive, central memory and regulatory T cell samples produced a mean of approximately 3.6 million reads. Sequencing used immunoSEQ multiplex PCR; TCRdb keeps in-frame clones, though not all of them. The sample consists of under 400,000 clones, about 19% of them appearing once. Study conclusions and caveats: Cells carrying high TCR expression could end up over-represented when cDNA is sequenced. Researchers reported that naive, central memory and Treg TCRB repertoires appeared more similar in patients than in healthy donors.

This clone has more than one count but fewer than ten. No antigen is known for it. The sequencing sample was made of naive CD4+ T cells from blood. This receptor was obtained from a woman younger than 35 in good health. V usage is TRBV4-1 and J usage is TRBJ1-2; 9 bases are a match to TRBD1. CDR3 DNA sequence: TGCGCCAGCAGCCAAATAGGACAGGGGCCTGGCTACACCTTC. This gives the protein CASSQIGQGPGYTF.